A single TCR beta chain is shown here with its context. The Seattle patients joined while their infection was active and were tracked longitudinally afterward. This entry is derived from a study of blood T cell repertoires in COVID-19. Study as a whole: Nucleic acid was either cDNA or gDNA, and it came from T cells, B-cell-depleted T cells, or PBMCs.

Assay used: immunoSEQ multiplex PCR; TCRdb lists only in-frame clones, some missing. Of roughly 62,000 clones in the sample, around four fifths are singletons; the top ten hold 10% to 13%. V dropped 4 bases and J dropped 2 bases, with 17 bases sitting between them. The CDR3 is 16 residues long. Germline CDR1 is SGHTA and CDR2 is FQGTGA. The chain uses TRBV7-3 and TRBJ1-1; D remains unclear. The clonotype was recovered from a man aged 30 to 45 with COVID-19, enrolled during active disease. Specimen: peripheral blood. The CDR3 DNA follows: TGTGCCAGCAGCTCCCGTAAAGGACGGGGTAACACTGAAGCTTTCTTT. This gives the protein CASSSRKGRGNTEAFF.